Listed here is a single TCR beta chain. V was clipped by 2 bases and J by 4 bases, with 14 bases between them. This CDR3 spans 15 amino acids. The germline V gene has CDR1 SGHTA and CDR2 FQGNSA. This record comes from a study of blood T cell repertoires in COVID-19. In the study overall: Sources were T cells, B-cell-depleted T cells, or PBMCs; the material itself was cDNA or gDNA.

Per the study methods: The assay estimated nucleated cells by amplifying reference gene primers. Repertoires were generated with immunoSEQ multiplex PCR, while TCRdb's copy carries only in-frame clones and drops some. V and J calls and clone size come straight from that table; D and trimming were deduced from the DNA. The table lists tens of thousands of clones, 65% to 90% of them singletons. This TCR came from a man in his 60s with acute or convalescent COVID-19. The sequenced sample was peripheral blood. J is TRBJ1-2 and V is TRBV7-2, with D possibly matching TRBD1 (5 bases). The chain's CDR3 is CASSLREGRGYGYTF. The CDR3 region has the DNA TGTGCCAGCAGCTTACGTGAGGGGCGGGGCTATGGCTACACCTTC.